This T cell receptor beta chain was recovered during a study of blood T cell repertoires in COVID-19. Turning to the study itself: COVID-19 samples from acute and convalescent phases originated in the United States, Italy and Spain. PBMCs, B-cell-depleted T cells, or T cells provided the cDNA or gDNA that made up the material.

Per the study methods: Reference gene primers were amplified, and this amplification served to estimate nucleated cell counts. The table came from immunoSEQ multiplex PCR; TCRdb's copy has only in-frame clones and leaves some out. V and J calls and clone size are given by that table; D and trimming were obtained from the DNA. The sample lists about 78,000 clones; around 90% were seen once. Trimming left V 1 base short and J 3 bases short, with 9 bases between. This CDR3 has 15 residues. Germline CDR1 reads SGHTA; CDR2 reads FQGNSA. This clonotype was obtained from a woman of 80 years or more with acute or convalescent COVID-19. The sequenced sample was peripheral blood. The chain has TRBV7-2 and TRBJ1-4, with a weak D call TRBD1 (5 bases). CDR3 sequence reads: CASSLDRQPNEKLFF. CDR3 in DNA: TGTGCCAGCAGCTTAGATAGACAGCCTAATGAAAAACTGTTTTTT.